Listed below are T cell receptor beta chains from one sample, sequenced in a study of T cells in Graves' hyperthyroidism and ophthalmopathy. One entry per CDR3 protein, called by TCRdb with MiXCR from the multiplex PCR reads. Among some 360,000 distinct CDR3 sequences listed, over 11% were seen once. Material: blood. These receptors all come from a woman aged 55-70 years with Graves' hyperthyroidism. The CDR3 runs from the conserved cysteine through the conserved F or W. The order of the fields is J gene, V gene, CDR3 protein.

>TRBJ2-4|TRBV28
CASSSQVYLAKNIQYF
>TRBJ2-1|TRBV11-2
CASSLSGRSYEQFF
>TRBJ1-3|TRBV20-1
CSARERTGAYF
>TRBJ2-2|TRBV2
CAVERAGLNTGELLF
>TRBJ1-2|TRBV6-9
CASSYWGRTGGNYGYTF
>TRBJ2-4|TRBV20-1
CSARDQRQGLDIQYF
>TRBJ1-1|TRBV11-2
CASSRNWGDEAFF
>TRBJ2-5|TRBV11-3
CASSLAPGGETQYF
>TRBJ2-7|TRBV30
CAWSVDVYEQYF
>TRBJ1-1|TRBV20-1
CSAHRAGRNRDTEAFF
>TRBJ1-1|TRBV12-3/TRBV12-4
CASSINLISGKEPEAFF
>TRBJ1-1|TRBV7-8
CASSLEGQRLNTEAFF
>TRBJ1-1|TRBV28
CASSLSQAGGATEAFF
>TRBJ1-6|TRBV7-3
CASSLNPSSYNSPLHF
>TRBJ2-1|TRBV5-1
CASSLVLAESDEQFF
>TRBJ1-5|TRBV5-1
CASSLDPGRSQHF
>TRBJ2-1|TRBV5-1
CASSLDPGGGEQFF
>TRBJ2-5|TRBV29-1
CSVNPNLAGDYETQYF
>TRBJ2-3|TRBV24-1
CATSAGVRSDTQYF
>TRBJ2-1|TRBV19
CASSIGRLAGDLYEQFF
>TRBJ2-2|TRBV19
CASSILKLGAGELFF
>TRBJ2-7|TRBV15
CATSPRGGWNEQYF
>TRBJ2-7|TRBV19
CASSQLAGGNYEQYF
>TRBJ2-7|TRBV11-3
CASSLYALGSEQYF
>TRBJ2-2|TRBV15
CATSRDPGLSSSGELFF
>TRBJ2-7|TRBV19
CASSEPYGTGNYEQYF
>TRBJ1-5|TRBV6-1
CASSESGVVYQPQHF
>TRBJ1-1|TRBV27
CASSLAGTGATEALF
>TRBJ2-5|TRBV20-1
CSGNSGKGGTQYF
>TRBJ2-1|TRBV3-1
CASSQDLASGVAYNEQFF
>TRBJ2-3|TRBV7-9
CASSPSPGLRLTDTQYF
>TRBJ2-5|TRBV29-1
CSVEGGRETQYF
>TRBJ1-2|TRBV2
CASLVGNLYGYTF
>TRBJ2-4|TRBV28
CASSNSGGTIQYF
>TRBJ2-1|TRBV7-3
CASSAGLARYNKQFF